A single sample is the source of the 19 T cell receptor beta chains below, sequenced in a study of a mutant IDH1 vaccine in newly diagnosed glioma. The assay was immunoSEQ multiplex PCR, and TCRdb's table has in-frame clones only and misses some. The data hold tens of thousands of clones, with over 70% observed a single time. The antigens for these receptors are not known. Time point given: week 23, last vaccination. With topical imiquimod, each dose of the vaccine consisted of 300 ug of mutant IDH1 20-mer peptide. Specimen: PBMCs, collected from a glioma patient whose treatment included an IDH1 peptide vaccine. These receptor sequences come from a middle-aged man with glioma.

This chain links TRBV13 with TRBJ1-1; unclear D gene. V lost 0 bases and J 6 bases, leaving 20 bases between the germline ends. The CDR3 length is 17 residues. Germline CDR1 PRHDT, CDR2 FYEKMQ (reference sequence). The CDR3 DNA is TGTGCCAGCAGCTTAGGTATCCCCCAGGAGGTCGGCGCTGAAGCTTTCTTT. Protein product: CASSLGIPQEVGAEAFF.

J is TRBJ1-1 and V is TRBV18; perhaps TRBD1 as D (6 bases). Trimming left V 4 bases short and J 0 bases short, with 9 bases between. CDR1 and CDR2 (germline): KGHSH, LQKENI. The CDR3 has 14 residues. The CDR3 bases are TGTGCCAGCTCACTAGACAGGTTGAACACTGAAGCTTTCTTT. This translates into CASSLDRLNTEAFF.

The chain recombines TRBV5-4 with TRBJ2-5, with TRBD1 as a possible D gene (5 bases). The ends were cut back, 0 bases at V and 3 bases at J, with 9 bases in the middle. CDR3 size: 14 residues. The V gene's germline CDR1 is SGHNT and CDR2 YYREEE (reference sequence). CDR3 in amino acids: CASSLGTRKETQYF. The CDR3 DNA sequence: TGTGCCAGCAGCTTGGGGACACGTAAAGAGACCCAGTACTTC.

This chain uses TRBV6-5 with TRBJ1-2, with D unresolved. CDR3 length: 13 residues. Trimming shortened V by 1 base and J by 3 bases, and 6 bases separated the two germline ends. CDR1 MNHEY and CDR2 SVGAGI come from the germline V gene. Here the CDR3 reads CASSYYQHYGYTF. The CDR3 DNA reads as TGTGCCAGCAGTTACTACCAGCACTATGGCTACACCTTC.

V usage is TRBV2 and J usage is TRBJ1-5, with D possibly being TRBD1 (5 bases). The V gene lost 7 bases and the J gene lost 1 base, with 11 bases spanning the gap. Germline values: CDR1 SNHLY, CDR2 FYNNEI. The CDR3 has 14 residues. The CDR3 nucleotides read TGTGCCAGCAATTGGGGGGGAAGCAATCAGCCCCAGCATTTT. Translated, it gives CASNWGGSNQPQHF.

This clone was observed a handful of times. This chain links TRBV11-2 with TRBJ1-2; 8 nucleotides agree with TRBD1. After removal of 3 bases from V and 4 bases from J, the junction contained 4 bases not matched to a gene. CDR1 SGHAT and CDR2 FQNNGV come from the germline V gene. This CDR3 spans 14 amino acids. CDR3 sequence: CASSFAQGGYGYTF. CDR3 DNA sequence: TGTGCCAGCAGCTTTGCACAGGGGGGCTATGGCTACACCTTC.

This chain uses TRBV5-4 with TRBJ1-1, with 9 bases that match TRBD1. J lost 6 bases, V lost 4 bases, and 13 bases had no gene match. There are 16 residues in the CDR3. The V gene's germline CDR1 is SGHNT and CDR2 YYREEE (reference sequence). The CDR3 region has the DNA TGTGCCAGCAGCGACTTTCCGGACAGGGGCTTTGCTGAAGCTTTCTTT. Its protein is CASSDFPDRGFAEAFF.

The chain employs TRBV10-3 and TRBJ1-2; possible D gene TRBD1, 6 bases. V was trimmed by 7 bases and J by 2 bases, leaving 11 bases between them. Germline V CDR1 and CDR2: ENHRY, SYGVKD. The CDR3 extends over 13 amino acids. The CDR3 DNA reads TGTGCCATCACACGGGGGGCAAACTATGGCTACACCTTC. This codes for CAITRGANYGYTF.

The chain joins TRBV30 to TRBJ2-7, with D hard to call. This CDR3 has 12 amino acids. The V end was cut by 2 bases, the J end by 3 bases, with 8 bases between. Looked up from germline, CDR1 is GTSNPN and CDR2 is SVGIG (reference sequence). For the CDR3, the DNA is TGTGCCTGGAGTCGTGATCTCTACGAGCAGTACTTC. Residues: CAWSRDLYEQYF.

The rearrangement uses TRBV14 and TRBJ1-3, with 12 bases matching TRBD1. This CDR3 has 20 residues. CDR1 SGHDN and CDR2 FVKESK come from the germline V gene. The junction had 16 bases not matched to a gene; V was cut back by 4 bases and J by 3 bases. CDR3 sequence: CASSRLPPGQGARSGNTIYF. As DNA, the CDR3 is TGTGCCAGCAGCCGGCTGCCACCGGGACAGGGGGCTCGGAGTGGAAACACCATATATTTT.

The gene calls are TRBV4-1 and TRBJ1-5; tentatively, D is TRBD1 (5 bases). The V end was cut by 0 bases, the J end by 9 bases, with 15 bases between. Germline assignment: CDR1 MGHRA and CDR2 YSYEKL. The CDR3 spans 15 residues. The CDR3 loop reads CASSQDHWGDMPQHF. The CDR3 DNA reads TGCGCCAGCAGCCAAGACCATTGGGGGGATATGCCCCAGCATTTT.

The rearrangement links TRBV23-1 to TRBJ2-7; D is possibly TRBD2 (7 bases). TRBV23-1 is identified as an open reading frame with a role that is uncertain. The CDR3 consists of 14 residues. V was cut by 5 bases and J by 3 bases, with 14 bases left in between. The CDR3 loop reads CASSSGGADYEQYF. The CDR3 bases are TGCGCCAGCAGTTCGGGGGGCGCCGACTACGAGCAGTACTTC.

This chain's CDR3 is CASGFLLGAQDNEKLFF. As DNA, the CDR3 is TGTGCTAGTGGTTTTTTACTGGGGGCCCAGGATAATGAAAAACTGTTTTTT. J is TRBJ1-4 and V is TRBV12-5; tentative D call: TRBD1 (6 bases). This CDR3 region has 17 residues. The V gene lost 3 bases and the J gene lost 4 bases, with 18 bases spanning the gap. Per germline, CDR1 LGHNT and CDR2 FRNRAP.

This clone was found once. The chain employs TRBV5-6 and TRBJ2-5; a weak D match, TRBD1 (5 bases). In germline, CDR1 is SGHDT, CDR2 YYEEEE. Deletions cut 0 bases from V and 7 bases from J, with 19 bases between. This CDR3 has 16 residues. The CDR3: CASSLASRGPGGTQYF. As DNA, the CDR3 is TGTGCCAGCAGCTTGGCTTCTAGGGGCCCAGGTGGGACCCAGTACTTC.

This clone was seen once. This sequence joins TRBV6-5 and TRBJ2-7, with D perhaps TRBD1 or TRBD2 (6 bases each). Trimming cost V 2 bases and J 3 bases, with 17 bases left between them. The CDR3 loop spans 16 amino acids. CDR1 and CDR2 from the germline V gene are MNHEY and SVGAGI. The CDR3 reads CASSYGFGGMGYEQYF. The DNA of the CDR3 is TGTGCCAGCAGTTACGGTTTCGGGGGCATGGGCTACGAGCAGTACTTC.

The chain recombines TRBV5-4 with TRBJ2-7, with D possibly being TRBD1 (6 bases). CDR1 is SGHNT, CDR2 YYREEE, per germline (reference sequence). CDR3 length equals 12 residues. V dropped 10 bases and J dropped 6 bases, with 17 bases sitting between them. CDR3: CAFGLRGSEQYF. The CDR3 DNA sequence: TGTGCCTTCGGACTGAGGGGGAGCGAGCAGTACTTC.

V gene TRBV4-2 combines with J gene TRBJ2-1; D uncertain. The V end was cut by 0 bases, the J end by 8 bases, with 11 bases between. The CDR3 runs 14 residues. Germline values: CDR1 LGHNA, CDR2 YNFKEQ. As DNA, the CDR3 is TGTGCCAGCAGCCAAGACCCAGGTCGCGATGAGCAGTTCTTC. Its protein is CASSQDPGRDEQFF.

The chain employs TRBV5-1 and TRBJ2-2; 7 bases match TRBD1. This CDR3 comprises 14 residues. Germline V CDR1 and CDR2: SGHRS, YFSETQ. Trimming cost V 5 bases and J 5 bases; bases outside gene matches: 6. This CDR3 is CASSWTGGTGELFF. The CDR3 bases are TGCGCCAGCAGTTGGACAGGCGGGACCGGGGAGCTGTTTTTT.

The CDR3 spells CASSASTGRGQPQHF. The CDR3 DNA reads TGTGCCAGCAGTGCGTCGACAGGTAGAGGGCAGCCCCAGCATTTT. The chain has TRBV6-1 and TRBJ1-5; tentatively, D is TRBD1 (6 bases). Trimming left V 4 bases short and J 7 bases short, with 17 bases between. CDR1 is MNHNS, CDR2 SASEGT, per germline. The CDR3 runs to 15 residues.